Listed here are 8 T cell receptor beta chains from one sample, sequenced in a study of post-analysis software for immune sequencing data. TCR beta cDNA libraries included unique molecular identifiers. TCRdb reprocessed the PCR reads via MiXCR and lists one record per CDR3 protein. There are around 150,000 distinct CDR3 sequences in the sample; 35% to 40% occur only once, and 25% to 35% lies in the top ten. The specimen comprised blood, sampled after autologous hematopoietic stem cell transplantation. The source of these receptors is a girl aged 10-17 years with multiple sclerosis.

This clonotype was observed at least ten times. The chain recombines TRBV20-1 with TRBJ1-1; D gene ambiguous. The germline CDR1 and CDR2 sequences are DFQATT and SNEGSKA (reference sequence). The CDR3 length is 14 residues. Trimming removed 8 bases from V and 0 bases from J, with 16 bases in between. The DNA of the CDR3 is TGCAGTCCAGCGGCCGGATCCTTGAACACTGAAGCTTTCTTT. It yields the protein CSPAAGSLNTEAFF.

This clonotype was seen more than once but under ten times. The chain combines TRBV29-1 with TRBJ1-4; no clear D. The germline V gene encodes CDR1 SQVTM and CDR2 ANQGSEA. Trimming pared 0 bases from V and 8 bases from J, leaving 4 bases between. The CDR3 runs to 11 residues. This CDR3 reads CSVEEREKLFF. As DNA, the CDR3 is TGCAGCGTTGAAGAGCGGGAAAAACTGTTTTTT.

This clonotype was picked up a small number of times. The chain carries TRBV6-5 and TRBJ1-1; TRBD1 matches 11 bases. Per the germline V gene, CDR1 is MNHEY and CDR2 is SVGAGI. V lost 10 bases and J lost 5; bases outside the gene matches: 6. The CDR3 is 13 amino acids. CDR3 residues: CATRGQGGTEAFF. For the CDR3, the DNA is TGTGCCACCCGGGGACAGGGGGGGACTGAAGCTTTCTTT.

V is TRBV12-3 or TRBV12-4 and J is TRBJ1-5; a weak D match, TRBD1 (5 bases). The V and J ends lost 3 bases and 5 bases respectively, with 11 bases between them. This CDR3 spans 14 amino acids. In DNA, the CDR3 is TGTGCCAGCAGTTTTGGAGGGGTTGATCAGCCCCAGCATTTT. It yields the protein CASSFGGVDQPQHF.

The V and J genes are TRBV7-2 and TRBJ2-1, with TRBD2 identical over 7 bases. The ends lost 6 bases at V and 3 bases at J; junction bases unmatched: 8. In germline, CDR1 is SGHTA, CDR2 FQGNSA. The CDR3 spans 15 residues. In DNA, the CDR3 is TGTGCCAGCAGTAGAGATAGCGGGCTCTACAATGAGCAGTTCTTC. Its translation: CASSRDSGLYNEQFF.

V usage is TRBV27 and J usage is TRBJ1-2; no firm D call. Trimming took 9 bases from V and 2 from J, leaving 13 bases between them. The CDR3 length is 13 residues. CDR1 is MNHEY and CDR2 is SMNVEV in the germline V gene (reference sequence). As DNA, the CDR3 is TGTGCCAGGGCCGTGGGCCTGAACTATGGCTACACCTTC. It is translated as CARAVGLNYGYTF.

The chain combines TRBV5-1 with TRBJ2-1, with 9 bases that match TRBD2. J lost 3 bases, V lost 6 bases, and 13 bases had no gene match. This CDR3 has 17 residues. CDR1 SGHRS and CDR2 YFSETQ come from the germline V gene. CDR3 DNA: TGCGCCAGCAAAATGCGACCTAGCGGGATGAACTACAATGAGCAGTTCTTC. Protein product: CASKMRPSGMNYNEQFF.

The rearrangement uses TRBV7-2 and TRBJ1-4; no clear D gene. This CDR3 is 15 amino acids long. Trimming pared 1 base from V and 5 bases from J, leaving 11 bases between. The germline gives CDR1 SGHTA, CDR2 FQGNSA. CDR3 nucleotides: TGTGCCAGCAGCTTAGACGGTAGACTAAATGAAAAACTGTTTTTT. Its protein product is CASSLDGRLNEKLFF.